A single sample is the source of the 20 T cell receptor beta chains below, sequenced in a study of T cells after yellow fever vaccination. In TCRdb, the 5' RACE reads were re-called with MiXCR into one record per CDR3 protein. The sample shows hundreds of thousands of distinct CDR3 sequences, 6.2% of them seen only once. Source: PBMCs, taken 5 days after the yellow fever booster vaccination. These receptors were taken from a man aged 25 to 45 who received the YFV17D yellow fever vaccine.

This clonotype was counted ten times or more. V gene TRBV2 combines with J gene TRBJ2-1; unclear D gene. CDR1 SNHLY and CDR2 FYNNEI come from the germline V gene. Trimming shortened V by 4 bases and J by 10 bases, and 8 bases separated the two germline ends. This CDR3 is built from 11 residues. This chain's CDR3 is CASSADLEQFF. The CDR3 DNA follows: TGTGCCAGCAGTGCAGATCTGGAGCAGTTCTTC. The full variable domain, in which reference TRBV2 and TRBJ2-1 provide the parts outside the CDR3, is EPEVTQTPSHQVTQMGQEVILRCVPISNHLYFYWYRQILGQKVEFLVSFYNNEISEKSEIFDDQFSVERPDGSNFTLKIRSTKLEDSAMYFCASSADLEQFFGPGTRLTVL.

The sample holds a few counts of this clonotype. Here the CDR3 reads CASSSHLGPGGSEQYF. As DNA, the CDR3 is TGTGCCAGCAGCTCCCACCTGGGGCCAGGGGGATCCGAGCAGTACTTC. The V gene is TRBV9, the J gene TRBJ2-7, with TRBD1 matching over 7 bases. This CDR3 has 16 amino acids. Per germline, CDR1 SGDLS and CDR2 YYNGEE. V lost 4 bases and J lost 6; bases outside the gene matches: 16. Full variable domain (missing parts from reference TRBV9 and TRBJ2-7): DSGVTQTPKHLITATGQRVTLRCSPRSGDLSVYWYQQSLDQGLQFLIQYYNGEERAKGNILERFSAQQFPDLHSELNLSSLELGDSALYFCASSSHLGPGGSEQYFGPGTRLTVT.

The V and J genes are TRBV7-8 and TRBJ2-1; tentative D call: TRBD2 (5 bases). Germline V gene lookup returns CDR1 SGHVS and CDR2 FQNEAQ. V was trimmed by 1 base and J by 0 bases, leaving 10 bases between them. This CDR3 is 16 amino acids long. The CDR3 DNA reads as TGTGCCAGCAGCTTAGTTGTGGGAGCCTCCTACAATGAGCAGTTCTTC. Translated, it gives CASSLVVGASYNEQFF. Based on the CDR3 plus reference TRBV7-8 and TRBJ2-1, the full variable domain is GAGVSQSPRYKVAKRGQDVALRCDPISGHVSLFWYQQALGQGPEFLTYFQNEAQLDKSGLPSDRFFAERPEGSVSTLKIQRTQQEDSAVYLCASSLVVGASYNEQFFGPGTRLTVL.

The V call is TRBV28, the J call TRBJ2-7; TRBD2 is a possible D gene (7 bases). Germline V gives CDR1 MDHEN, CDR2 SYDVKM. The CDR3 length is 14 residues. Trimming pared 3 bases from V and 5 bases from J, leaving 14 bases between. The CDR3 region is CASSFGGQENEQYF. The CDR3 region has the DNA TGTGCCAGCAGTTTCGGGGGGCAGGAAAACGAGCAGTACTTC. Full variable domain (rest looked up from reference TRBV28 and TRBJ2-7): DVKVTQSSRYLVKRTGEKVFLECVQDMDHENMFWYRQDPGLGLRLIYFSYDVKMKEKGDIPEGYSVSREKKERFSLILESASTNQTSMYLCASSFGGQENEQYFGPGTRLTVT.

The chain joins TRBV6-1 to TRBJ2-1; 9 bases agree with TRBD2. CDR3 length: 15 amino acids. From germline, CDR1 is MNHNS and CDR2 SASEGT. V was pared by 4 bases and J by 4 bases, with 5 bases of the junction left unmatched. The CDR3 reads CASSGGLAHYNEQFF. The CDR3 bases are TGTGCCAGCAGTGGAGGACTAGCGCATTACAATGAGCAGTTCTTC.

There are many counts of this clonotype. The chain has TRBV18 and TRBJ2-3; D remains ambiguous. Trimming pared 3 bases from V and 2 bases from J, leaving 12 bases between. This CDR3 has 15 residues. Germline V gene sequence: CDR1 KGHSH, CDR2 LQKENI. DNA for the CDR3: TGTGCCAGCTCACCCGATATCGGTGCCACAGATACGCAGTATTTT. Encoded protein: CASSPDIGATDTQYF. Full variable domain (rest looked up from reference TRBV18 and TRBJ2-3): NAGVMQNPRHLVRRRGQEARLRCSPMKGHSHVYWYRQLPEEGLKFMVYLQKENIIDESGMPKERFSAEFPKEGPSILRIQQVVRGDSAAYFCASSPDIGATDTQYFGPGTRLTVL.

The DNA for the CDR3 is TGCGCCAGCATCCCGGGCCCGACAGATACGCAGTATTTT. This codes for CASIPGPTDTQYF. The gene calls are TRBV10-2 and TRBJ2-3; D is unresolved. The germline V gene has CDR1 WSHSY and CDR2 SAAADI. Trimming pared 7 bases from V and 3 bases from J, leaving 11 bases between. CDR3 length: 13 amino acids.

This clonotype was counted a few times. This chain joins TRBV5-5 and TRBJ2-2; either TRBD1 or TRBD2 may supply D (5 bases each). CDR1 is SGHKS and CDR2 is YYEKEE in the germline V gene (reference sequence). The CDR3 totals 16 residues. The V end lost 2 bases, the J end lost 5 bases, and 16 bases lay between the germline ends. CDR3 protein: CASSFDPGAVTGELFF. The CDR3 region has the DNA TGTGCCAGCAGCTTTGACCCCGGGGCGGTAACCGGGGAGCTGTTTTTT.

This clonotype was picked up a small number of times. The chain has TRBV6-1 and TRBJ2-1; the D call may be TRBD1 or TRBD2 (5 bases each). This CDR3 region has 13 residues. The V gene lost 6 bases and the J gene lost 4 bases, with 10 bases spanning the gap. The germline gives CDR1 MNHNS, CDR2 SASEGT. The CDR3 DNA sequence: TGTGCCAGCAGGGCCGAGGGGTACAATGAGCAGTTCTTC. It yields the protein CASRAEGYNEQFF.

The table lists this clonotype with a few counts. The chain links TRBV12-3 or TRBV12-4 to TRBJ1-4; D gene uncertain. The CDR3 length is 15 residues. Trimming removed 3 bases at V and 7 bases at J, with 15 bases between. The CDR3 bases are TGTGCCAGCAGTTTCCTTGGACCCGGTAGTGAAAAACTGTTTTTT. Its translation: CASSFLGPGSEKLFF.

This clonotype showed up many times. The rearrangement links TRBV7-9 to TRBJ2-5; D unresolved. This CDR3 has 14 amino acids. Germline V gene data show CDR1 as SEHNR and CDR2 as FQNEAQ (reference sequence). V dropped 3 bases and J dropped 1 base, with 9 bases sitting between them. The CDR3 reads CASSFDTLQETQYF. The CDR3 DNA reads as TGTGCCAGCAGCTTTGACACCCTCCAAGAGACCCAGTACTTC.

Only a few counts were recorded for this clonotype. V is TRBV20-1 and J is TRBJ2-1; D remains ambiguous. The CDR3 extends over 15 amino acids. Germline V gives CDR1 DFQATT, CDR2 SNEGSKA (reference sequence). Trimming cost V 7 bases and J 0 bases, with 16 bases left between them. The CDR3, as DNA: TGCAGTGGGGCCCCTTACCTGAGCTCCTACAATGAGCAGTTCTTC. Translation gives CSGAPYLSSYNEQFF.

This clonotype was observed a handful of times. V and J are TRBV28 and TRBJ2-3; the D call may be TRBD1 or TRBD2 (5 bases each). The CDR3 spans 16 residues. In germline, CDR1 is MDHEN, CDR2 SYDVKM. V was shortened by 4 bases and J by 2 bases, with 16 bases between the two germline ends. The CDR3 here is CASSSTGRYPTDTQYF. Here the CDR3 DNA reads TGTGCCAGCAGTTCAACGGGGCGATACCCCACAGATACGCAGTATTTT.

V usage is TRBV4-3 and J usage is TRBJ2-2; maybe TRBD1 (6 bases). The germline V and J ends were trimmed by 0 bases and 7 bases, with 12 bases remaining between them. The CDR3 consists of 15 residues. The germline V gene has CDR1 LGHNA and CDR2 YSLEER. This CDR3 is CASSQEGQGVGELFF. The CDR3 region has the DNA TGCGCCAGCAGCCAAGAGGGACAAGGGGTCGGGGAGCTGTTTTTT.

This clonotype occurred many times. The chain links TRBV10-3 to TRBJ2-3; TRBD1 might be the D (6 bases). This CDR3 is 17 amino acids long. The V gene's germline CDR1 is ENHRY and CDR2 SYGVKD. Deletions cut 6 bases from V and 2 bases from J, with 21 bases between. The CDR3: CAISPGESGRFTDTQYF. For the CDR3, the DNA is TGTGCCATCAGCCCAGGGGAATCAGGAAGATTCACAGATACGCAGTATTTT.

V gene TRBV5-1 combines with J gene TRBJ2-5; TRBD2 agrees at 8 bases. The J segment lost 7 bases and the V segment lost 5 bases, leaving 7 bases of the junction unmatched. The length of the CDR3 is 13 residues. The V gene's germline CDR1 is SGHRS and CDR2 YFSETQ. CDR3 region: CASRTDREGTQYF. The CDR3 DNA follows: TGCGCCAGCAGAACAGACCGGGAGGGGACCCAGTACTTC.

The sample holds many counts of this clonotype. CDR3 loop: CASQAGYGTGGTNEQFF. Here the CDR3 DNA reads TGTGCCAGTCAAGCGGGATATGGGACGGGAGGTACCAATGAGCAGTTCTTC. The chain recombines TRBV2 with TRBJ2-1, with TRBD2 identical over 7 bases. CDR3 length: 17 amino acids. In germline, CDR1 is SNHLY, CDR2 FYNNEI. V shed 9 bases, J shed 6 bases, and the junction held 20 bases outside the gene matches.

This clonotype was recorded many times. The chain uses TRBV11-2 and TRBJ2-5; tentatively, D is TRBD2 (6 bases). Per the germline V gene, CDR1 is SGHAT and CDR2 is FQNNGV. Between the trimmed V and J ends, which lost 5 bases and 0 bases, there was a span of 16 bases. This CDR3 contains 16 residues. CDR3 residues: CASSPGTLKNQETQYF. CDR3 DNA sequence: TGTGCCAGCAGCCCAGGGACTCTAAAAAACCAAGAGACCCAGTACTTC.

V is TRBV20-1 and J is TRBJ2-5, with 8 bases that match TRBD2. V gave up 1 base and J gave up 2 bases; unmatched junction bases: 9. The CDR3 is 16 amino acids. Germline values: CDR1 DFQATT, CDR2 SNEGSKA (reference sequence). The CDR3 here is CSARVGIGTRQETQYF. CDR3 nucleotide sequence: TGCAGTGCTAGAGTGGGAATAGGGACTAGACAAGAGACCCAGTACTTC.

This clonotype was seen more than once but under ten times. The V and J genes are TRBV19 and TRBJ2-3, with 12 bases fitting TRBD2. The CDR3 covers 16 residues. The V gene's germline CDR1 is LNHDA and CDR2 SQIVND (reference sequence). With V trimmed by 5 bases and J by 4 bases, 7 bases remained unmatched. CDR3 DNA: TGTGCCAGTAGTCCCCCTAGCGGGAGGGATCCAGATACGCAGTATTTT. Its translation is CASSPPSGRDPDTQYF.